The 24 T cell receptor beta chains below come from one sample, sequenced in a study of cytomegalovirus exposure and HLA in healthy donors. A multiplex PCR was run with 60 Vbeta primers and 13 Jbeta primers. Libraries were prepared by immunoSEQ multiplex PCR; TCRdb keeps only in-frame clonotypes and omits some of them. In the table there are about 100,000 clones, 78% of which are singletons. The sequencing sample was made of PBMCs. The receptors were sampled from a woman aged 60-75 years in good health and CMV-seronegative.

V and J are TRBV5-4 and TRBJ2-2; 10 bases match TRBD2. This CDR3 has 15 residues. Germline-derived CDR1 and CDR2 are SGHNT and YYREEE (reference sequence). With 2 bases clipped from V and 5 bases from J, the junction kept 3 bases outside the gene matches. The CDR3 DNA reads TGTGCCAGCAGCTTAGCGGGGGGGCGGACCGGGGAGCTGTTTTTT. Protein sequence: CASSLAGGRTGELFF.

The chain is built from TRBV30 and TRBJ1-1, with D possibly matching TRBD1 (5 bases). The CDR3 spans 17 residues. V was shortened by 0 bases and J by 2 bases, with 19 bases between the two germline ends. The V gene's germline CDR1 is GTSNPN and CDR2 SVGIG (reference sequence). Here the CDR3 DNA reads TGTGCCTGGAGTGTATCGCGGACATTCGTCTCTAACACTGAAGCTTTCTTT. Translating it yields CAWSVSRTFVSNTEAFF. The variable domain in full, completed from reference TRBV30 and TRBJ1-1, reads SQTIHQWPATLVQPVGSPLSLECTVEGTSNPNLYWYRQAAGRGLQLLFYSVGIGQISSEVPQNLSASRPQDRQFILSSKKLLLSDSGFYLCAWSVSRTFVSNTEAFFGQGTRLTVV.

J is TRBJ2-5 and V is TRBV7-2; 10 positions agree with TRBD1. Germline loops: CDR1 SGHTA, CDR2 FQGNSA. The CDR3 loop spans 13 amino acids. The ends lost 5 bases at V and 6 bases at J; junction bases unmatched: 3. CDR3 sequence reads: CASSRDRGQTQYF. As DNA, the CDR3 is TGTGCCAGCAGCCGGGACAGGGGACAGACCCAGTACTTC.

CDR3 in DNA: TGTGCCATCAGTGACTCGACAGGGGAAGGAACCGGGGAGCTGTTTTTT. This translates into CAISDSTGEGTGELFF. This chain connects TRBV10-3 to TRBJ2-2; 8 bases match TRBD1. Germline assignment: CDR1 ENHRY and CDR2 SYGVKD. V shed 3 bases, J shed 5 bases, and the junction held 8 bases outside the gene matches. The length of the CDR3 is 16 residues.

This clone has only a few counts. The chain has TRBV5-1 and TRBJ2-2; 8 positions agree with TRBD1. J lost 7 bases, V lost 6 bases, and 11 bases had no gene match. CDR3 length: 15 residues. In germline, CDR1 is SGHRS, CDR2 YFSETQ. The CDR3 spells CASTTIQGAHGELFF. Here the CDR3 DNA reads TGCGCCAGCACCACGATTCAGGGGGCTCACGGGGAGCTGTTTTTT.

The V call is TRBV28, the J call TRBJ2-7, with D perhaps TRBD1 (6 bases). The CDR3 extends over 15 amino acids. The germline V gene has CDR1 MDHEN and CDR2 SYDVKM. V lost 6 bases to trimming and J lost 6 bases, with 21 bases between them. The chain's CDR3 is CASSPHGTGFREQYF. CDR3 DNA: TGTGCCAGCAGCCCCCACGGAACAGGGTTCCGCGAGCAGTACTTC.

The gene calls are TRBV30 and TRBJ1-4; D possibly corresponds to TRBD1 (6 bases). In germline, CDR1 is GTSNPN, CDR2 SVGIG (reference sequence). The CDR3 covers 14 residues. The ends were cut back, 4 bases at V and 7 bases at J, with 16 bases in the middle. The CDR3 sequence: CAWTRTDLGEKLFF. CDR3 DNA sequence: TGTGCCTGGACCCGGACAGATCTAGGTGAAAAACTGTTTTTT.

The chain combines TRBV4-3 with TRBJ2-1, with a tentative D call TRBD2 (6 bases). This CDR3 has 17 residues. CDR1 LGHNA and CDR2 YSLEER come from the germline V gene. V was trimmed by 1 base and J by 7 bases, leaving 20 bases between them. The chain's CDR3 is CASSQGMGLHTGNEQFF. For the CDR3, the DNA is TGCGCCAGCAGCCAAGGAATGGGACTCCACACGGGAAATGAGCAGTTCTTC.

The chain has TRBV7-9 and TRBJ2-1; maybe TRBD2 (6 bases). The germline V gene has CDR1 SEHNR and CDR2 FQNEAQ (reference sequence). V lost 6 bases and J lost 15, with 15 bases in between. This CDR3 region has 11 residues. CDR3 region: CASSLGGVRFF. The CDR3 bases are TGTGCCAGCAGTTTGGGCGGGGTGCGGTTCTTC.

The chain combines TRBV9 with TRBJ2-1, with a weak D call TRBD2 (6 bases). The CDR3 spans 12 residues. Germline V lookup: CDR1 SGDLS, CDR2 YYNGEE. Trimming took 0 bases from V and 10 from J, leaving 8 bases between them. CDR3 sequence: CASSVVSGEQFF. CDR3 nucleotides: TGTGCCAGCAGCGTAGTTAGCGGAGAGCAGTTCTTC.

The J gene is TRBJ1-5, the V gene TRBV2; weak D call: TRBD1 (6 bases). The V end lost 3 bases, the J end lost 6 bases, and 12 bases lay between the germline ends. CDR1 and CDR2 (germline): SNHLY, FYNNEI. The CDR3 is 14 amino acids. The CDR3 DNA sequence: TGTGCCAGCAGTGATAATACAGGGCGTCAGCCCCAGCATTTT. Its protein product is CASSDNTGRQPQHF.

This sequence joins TRBV6-6 and TRBJ1-5, with D perhaps TRBD1 (6 bases). Germline V lookup: CDR1 MNHNY, CDR2 SVGAGI (reference sequence). V lost 6 bases, J lost 2 bases, and 14 bases lay in between. The CDR3 consists of 15 residues. DNA of the CDR3: TGTGCCAGCAGCTGGGACACCTACGGCAATCAGCCCCAGCATTTT. Amino acid sequence: CASSWDTYGNQPQHF.

The chain is built from TRBV12-5 and TRBJ2-5, with 7 bases lining up with TRBD2. Trimming at V came to 0 bases and at J to 4 bases, leaving 5 bases not matched to a gene. The CDR3 is 15 residues long. Germline CDR1 LGHNT, CDR2 FRNRAP. The CDR3 coding sequence is TGTGCTAGTGGTTTGGTAGGTTGGGGGGGAGAGACCCAGTACTTC. Protein sequence: CASGLVGWGGETQYF.

The chain employs TRBV25-1 and TRBJ1-1; 7 bases are shared with TRBD1. CDR3 length: 13 amino acids. Looked up from germline, CDR1 is MGHDK and CDR2 is SYGVNS. With V trimmed by 2 bases and J by 8 bases, 5 bases remained unmatched. CDR3 residues: CASSETRDSEAFF. The CDR3 DNA follows: TGTGCCAGCAGTGAAACTCGGGACAGCGAAGCTTTCTTT.

Concerning this clone itself: The same CDR3 arises from other DNA sequences in this sample as well. V gene TRBV6-5 combines with J gene TRBJ2-7, with D possibly matching TRBD1 (6 bases). Germline V CDR1 and CDR2: MNHEY, SVGAGI. This CDR3 has 13 amino acids. Trimming removed 2 bases at V and 2 bases at J, with 7 bases between. DNA for the CDR3: TGTGCCAGCAGTTACGGGACAACCTACGAGCAGTACTTC. As protein: CASSYGTTYEQYF.

The table lists this clone with a count of one. The rearrangement joins TRBV6-1 to TRBJ2-7; 8 bases fit TRBD1. CDR3 length equals 16 residues. Germline V gene sequence: CDR1 MNHNS, CDR2 SASEGT. J lost 3 bases, V lost 3 bases, and 10 bases had no gene match. The CDR3 nucleotides are TGTGCCAGCAGTGAGGTACGGGGGACAGGAAGCTACGAGCAGTACTTC. Its translation is CASSEVRGTGSYEQYF.

This chain links TRBV4-1 with TRBJ2-3, with 12 bases identical to TRBD2. The CDR3 extends over 16 amino acids. With V trimmed by 1 base and J by 4 bases, 3 bases remained unmatched. From germline, CDR1 is MGHRA and CDR2 YSYEKL. The CDR3 here is CASSQGLAGGPDTQYF. The CDR3 DNA reads TGCGCCAGCAGCCAAGGGCTAGCGGGGGGGCCAGATACGCAGTATTTT.

The rearrangement joins TRBV6-6 to TRBJ2-3, with D possibly TRBD2 on 5 matching bases. Germline CDR1 and CDR2: MNHNY and SVGAGI (reference sequence). CDR3 size: 16 residues. Trimming stripped 7 bases from V and 4 bases from J, with 21 bases between. CDR3 region: CASTPGERITADTQYF. The CDR3 DNA is TGTGCCAGCACCCCCGGGGAGAGGATTACTGCAGATACGCAGTATTTT.

This clone was seen only once. This sequence joins TRBV5-1 and TRBJ1-5, with 10 bases that match TRBD1. The CDR3 is 14 residues long. J gave up 7 bases and V 4 bases, and 5 bases lay outside the gene matches. Germline V gene data show CDR1 as SGHRS and CDR2 as YFSETQ. CDR3 in DNA: TGCGCCAGCAGCCCCGGGACAGGGGAACAGCCCCAGCATTTT. It codes for CASSPGTGEQPQHF.

This rearrangement joins TRBV6-5 to TRBJ1-2, with D perhaps TRBD1 (5 bases). Between the trimmed V and J ends, which lost 0 bases and 2 bases, there was a span of 10 bases. The CDR3 has 15 residues. Germline assignment: CDR1 MNHEY and CDR2 SVGAGI. The CDR3 protein is CASSYSPRGNYGYTF. The DNA for the CDR3 is TGTGCCAGCAGTTACTCCCCGCGGGGCAACTATGGCTACACCTTC.

The chain couples TRBV27 to TRBJ2-1, with 15 bases identical to TRBD2. Trimming at V came to 9 bases and at J to 2 bases, leaving 8 bases not matched to a gene. Germline V gene data show CDR1 as MNHEY and CDR2 as SMNVEV (reference sequence). The CDR3 extends over 17 amino acids. This CDR3 reads CASRKGLAGGPYNEQFF. In DNA, the CDR3 is TGTGCCAGTCGAAAGGGACTAGCGGGGGGCCCCTACAATGAGCAGTTCTTC.

V and J are TRBV5-1 and TRBJ2-5, with D tentatively TRBD2 (6 bases). Germline V gene lookup returns CDR1 SGHRS and CDR2 YFSETQ. Trimming took 2 bases from V and 5 from J, leaving 10 bases between them. The CDR3 spans 13 residues. DNA for the CDR3: TGCGCCAGCAGCTTTAGACTAGGGGAGACCCAGTACTTC. It yields the protein CASSFRLGETQYF.

The J gene is TRBJ1-5, the V gene TRBV6-1; 7 nucleotides match TRBD1. Germline V CDR1 and CDR2: MNHNS, SASEGT. The junction had 7 bases not matched to a gene; V was cut back by 2 bases and J by 6 bases. This CDR3 contains 15 residues. In DNA form, the CDR3 reads TGTGCCAGCAGTGAATGGCAGCCAGGGGGTCAGCCCCAGCATTTT. It yields the protein CASSEWQPGGQPQHF.

V usage is TRBV19 and J usage is TRBJ1-1; 8 bases match TRBD1. Losses at the gene ends were 1 base for V and 5 bases for J; bases not matched to a gene: 9. CDR1 is LNHDA and CDR2 is SQIVND in the germline V gene (reference sequence). The CDR3 runs to 16 residues. The CDR3 bases are TGTGCCAGTAGTATAGGTCCAACAGGGGGGTGGACTGAAGCTTTCTTT. This sequence encodes CASSIGPTGGWTEAFF.